The clone carrying this TCR beta chain was recorded at least ten times. Its antigen is not identified. Scientists amplified the TCR beta CDR3 regions from RNA transcripts. HTBI primers were employed in first-round RT-PCR, then a second-round multiplex PCR followed. TCRdb recomputed calls from the multiplex PCR reads with MiXCR, one row per CDR3 protein. The data show around 1,200,000 distinct CDR3 sequences, 35% to 40% seen once. These data are taken from a study of Graves' ophthalmopathy and Graves' hyperthyroidism. Study-wide results and caveats: In blood appeared most of the expanded thyroid clonotypes whose frequency exceeded 0.001.

Included hyperthyroidism patients were aged 18 to 65 and newly diagnosed (under 2 months' duration). Excluded: other autoimmune disease, uncontrolled infection, pregnancy or lactation. The V end was cut by 0 bases, the J end by 9 bases, with 16 bases between. The CDR3 sequence is 16 residues long. Germline CDR1 is SGHRS and CDR2 is YFSETQ. V is TRBV5-1 and J is TRBJ1-6; possibly TRBD1 for D (5 bases). The specimen sequenced was peripheral blood or thyroid tissue (not recorded which). The sequence was collected from an adult man with Graves' hyperthyroidism. The CDR3 is CASSLVAGKAISPLHF. CDR3 DNA sequence: TGCGCCAGCAGCTTGGTAGCAGGGAAGGCCATTTCACCCCTCCACTTT.